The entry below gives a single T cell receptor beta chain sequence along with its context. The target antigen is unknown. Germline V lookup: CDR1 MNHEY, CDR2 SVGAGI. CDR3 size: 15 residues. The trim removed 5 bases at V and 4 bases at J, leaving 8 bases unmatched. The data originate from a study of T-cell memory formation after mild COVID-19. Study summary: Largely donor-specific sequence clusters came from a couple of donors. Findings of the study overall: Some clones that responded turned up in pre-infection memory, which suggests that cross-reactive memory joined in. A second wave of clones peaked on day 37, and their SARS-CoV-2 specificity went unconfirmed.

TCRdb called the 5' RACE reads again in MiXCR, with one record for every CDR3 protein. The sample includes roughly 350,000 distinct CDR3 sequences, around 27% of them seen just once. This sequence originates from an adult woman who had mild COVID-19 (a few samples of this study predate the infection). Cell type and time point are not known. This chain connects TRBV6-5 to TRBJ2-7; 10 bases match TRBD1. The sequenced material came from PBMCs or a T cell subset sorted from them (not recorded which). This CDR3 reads CASSTKDRGAYEQYF. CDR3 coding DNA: TGTGCCAGCAGTACTAAGGACAGGGGGGCGTACGAGCAGTACTTC.